This T cell receptor (beta chain) comes out of a study of T cell responses to AZD1222 COVID-19 vaccine. Study-wide results and limits: Mostly white British, mostly female donors; authors suggested clonal diversity may be underestimated. Spike-specific TCR breadth and depth both grew after two AZD1222 doses. No repertoire was sampled before or during the peak T cell response, only after it.

For this clone: Its antigen is not known.

Second doses were pooled across both intervals (about 4 or about 12 weeks). Germline V gives CDR1 SGHRS, CDR2 YFSETQ. V lost 4 bases and J 3 bases, leaving 10 bases between the germline ends. The CDR3 extends over 14 amino acids. Data came from immunoSEQ multiplex PCR; TCRdb stores just in-frame clones and leaves some out. The data show 65,000 to 70,000 clones, about 80% seen once. This receptor was taken from an adult who received the AZD1222 COVID-19 vaccine. The chain joins TRBV5-1 to TRBJ2-2; D not resolved. This specimen was peripheral blood, taken 28 days after the second AZD1222 dose. In DNA form, the CDR3 reads TGCGCCAGCAGCCTCCTAGATCACACCGGGGAGCTGTTTTTT. Protein: CASSLLDHTGELFF.